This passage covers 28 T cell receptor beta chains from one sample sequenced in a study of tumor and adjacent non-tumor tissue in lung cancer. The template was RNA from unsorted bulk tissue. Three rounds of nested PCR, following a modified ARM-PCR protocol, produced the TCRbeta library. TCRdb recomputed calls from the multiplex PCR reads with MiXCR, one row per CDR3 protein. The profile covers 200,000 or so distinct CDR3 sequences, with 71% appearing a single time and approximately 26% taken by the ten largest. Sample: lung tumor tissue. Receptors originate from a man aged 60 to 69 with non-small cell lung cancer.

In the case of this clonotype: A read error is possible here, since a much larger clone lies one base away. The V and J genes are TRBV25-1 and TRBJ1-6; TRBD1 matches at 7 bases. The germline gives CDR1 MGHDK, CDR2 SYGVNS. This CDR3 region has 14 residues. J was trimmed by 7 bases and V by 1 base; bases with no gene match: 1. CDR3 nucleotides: TGTGCCAGCAGTGAATTAGGGGGCAATTCACCCCTCCACTTT. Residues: CASSELGGNSPLHF. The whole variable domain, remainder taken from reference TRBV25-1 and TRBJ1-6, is EADIYQTPRYLVIGTGKKITLECSQTMGHDKMYWYQQDPGMELHLIHYSYGVNSTEKGDLSSESTVSRIRTEHFPLTLESARPSHTSQYLCASSELGGNSPLHFGNGTRLTVT.

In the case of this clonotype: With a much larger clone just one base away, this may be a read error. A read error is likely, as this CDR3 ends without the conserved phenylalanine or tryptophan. CDR3 loop: CASSPGGAGTEAFY. The CDR3, as DNA: TGTGCCAGCAGCCCAGGGGGCGCAGGCACTGAAGCTTTCTAT. This chain uses TRBV5-4 with TRBJ1-1, with 8 bases aligning to TRBD1. This CDR3 has 14 residues. The trim removed 4 bases at V and 4 bases at J, leaving 6 bases unmatched. Looked up from germline, CDR1 is SGHNT and CDR2 is YYREEE (reference sequence).

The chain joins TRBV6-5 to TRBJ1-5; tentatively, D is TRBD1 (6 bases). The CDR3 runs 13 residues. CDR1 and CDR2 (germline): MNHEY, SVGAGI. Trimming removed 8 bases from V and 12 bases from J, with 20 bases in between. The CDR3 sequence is CASQQVQGWHQHF. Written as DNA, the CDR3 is TGTGCCAGCCAACAGGTGCAGGGGTGGCACCAGCATTTT.

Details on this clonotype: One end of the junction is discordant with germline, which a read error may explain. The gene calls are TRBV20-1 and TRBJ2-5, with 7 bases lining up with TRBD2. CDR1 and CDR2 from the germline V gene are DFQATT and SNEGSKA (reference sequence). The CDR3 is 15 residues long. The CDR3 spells CNARERGGVQETQYF. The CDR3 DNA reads TGCAATGCTAGAGAGCGGGGCGGGGTTCAAGAGACCCAGTACTTC.

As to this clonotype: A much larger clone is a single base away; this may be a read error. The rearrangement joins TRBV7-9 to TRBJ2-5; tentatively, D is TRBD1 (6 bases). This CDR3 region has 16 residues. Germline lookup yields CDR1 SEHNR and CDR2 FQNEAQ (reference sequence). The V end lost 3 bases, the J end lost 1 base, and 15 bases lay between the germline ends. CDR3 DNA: TGTGCCAGCAGCTTTGGGACAAGGGCGGGCCAAGAGACCCAGTACTTC. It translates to CASSFGTRAGQETQYF.

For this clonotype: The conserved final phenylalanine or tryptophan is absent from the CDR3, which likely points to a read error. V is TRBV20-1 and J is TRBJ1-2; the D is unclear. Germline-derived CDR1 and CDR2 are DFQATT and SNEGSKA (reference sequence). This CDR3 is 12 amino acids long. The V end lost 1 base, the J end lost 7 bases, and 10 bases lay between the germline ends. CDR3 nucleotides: TGCAGTGCTAGAGGCTACCGGGGTGGCTACACCTTA. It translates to CSARGYRGGYTL.

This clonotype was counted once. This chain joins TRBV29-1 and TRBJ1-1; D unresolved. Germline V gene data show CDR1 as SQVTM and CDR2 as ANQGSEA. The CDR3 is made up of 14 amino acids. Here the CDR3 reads CRILDPYRGTEAFF. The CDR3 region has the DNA TGCAGAATTTTAGACCCTTATCGAGGTACTGAAGCTTTCTTT.

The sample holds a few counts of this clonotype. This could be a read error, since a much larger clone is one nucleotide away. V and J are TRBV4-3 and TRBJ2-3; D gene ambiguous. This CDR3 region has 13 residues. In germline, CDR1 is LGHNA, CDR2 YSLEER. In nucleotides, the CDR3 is TGCACCAGCAGCCAAGAGAATGCAGATACGCAGTATTTT. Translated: CTSSQENADTQYF.

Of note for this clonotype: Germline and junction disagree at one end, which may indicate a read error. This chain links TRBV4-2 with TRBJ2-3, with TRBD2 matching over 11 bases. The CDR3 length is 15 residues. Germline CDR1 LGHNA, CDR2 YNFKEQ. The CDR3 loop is CVSSPTSGMADTQYF. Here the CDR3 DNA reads TGTGTCAGCAGCCCGACTAGCGGGATGGCAGATACGCAATATTTT.

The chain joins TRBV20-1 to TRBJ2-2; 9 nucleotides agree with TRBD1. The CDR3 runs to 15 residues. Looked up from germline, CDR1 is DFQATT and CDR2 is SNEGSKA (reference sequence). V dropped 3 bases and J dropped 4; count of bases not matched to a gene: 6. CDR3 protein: CSASTQGAGTGELFF. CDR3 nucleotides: TGCAGTGCTAGTACACAGGGGGCAGGCACCGGGGAGCTGTTTTTT.

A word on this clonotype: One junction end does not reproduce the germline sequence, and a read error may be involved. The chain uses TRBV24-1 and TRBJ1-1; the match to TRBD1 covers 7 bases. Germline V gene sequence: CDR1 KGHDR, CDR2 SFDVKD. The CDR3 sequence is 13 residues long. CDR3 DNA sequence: TGTGCCACCAGTGAGACAGGGAACACTGAAGCTTTCTTC. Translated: CATSETGNTEAFF.

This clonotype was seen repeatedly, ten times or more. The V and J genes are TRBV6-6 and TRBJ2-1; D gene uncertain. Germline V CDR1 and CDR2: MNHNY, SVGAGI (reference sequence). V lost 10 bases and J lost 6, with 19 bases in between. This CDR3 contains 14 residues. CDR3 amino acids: CATWKGFGGNEQFF. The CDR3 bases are TGTGCCACGTGGAAGGGTTTTGGCGGCAATGAGCAGTTCTTC.

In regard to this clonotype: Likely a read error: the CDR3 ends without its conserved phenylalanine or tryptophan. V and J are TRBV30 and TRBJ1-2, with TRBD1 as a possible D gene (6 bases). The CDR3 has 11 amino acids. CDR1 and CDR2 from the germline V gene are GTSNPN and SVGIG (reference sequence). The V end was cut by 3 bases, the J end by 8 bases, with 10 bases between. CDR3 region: CAWSEGGGYTL. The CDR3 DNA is TGTGCCTGGAGCGAGGGGGGAGGCTACACCTTA.

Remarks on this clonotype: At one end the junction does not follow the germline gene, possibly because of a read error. The CDR3 region has the DNA TGTGCTAGACTGGACTATGGCCACACCTTC. Translated: CARLDYGHTF. The V gene is TRBV12-5, the J gene TRBJ1-2, with no clear D. Germline V gives CDR1 LGHNT, CDR2 FRNRAP. The CDR3 is made up of 10 amino acids.

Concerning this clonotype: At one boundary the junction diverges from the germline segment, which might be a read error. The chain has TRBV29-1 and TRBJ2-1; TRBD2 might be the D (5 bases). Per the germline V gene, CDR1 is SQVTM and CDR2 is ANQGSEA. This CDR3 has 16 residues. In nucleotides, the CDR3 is TGCAGCGGGGAGTCCGGAAGCGCTACGAGCTACACTGAGCAGTTCTTT. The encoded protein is CSGESGSATSYTEQFF.

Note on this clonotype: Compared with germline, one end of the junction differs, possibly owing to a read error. The CDR3 nucleotides read TGTGCCAGCATCAGTACCCTGGTCTCTGGAGACACCATATATTTT. Its translation: CASISTLVSGDTIYF. The chain combines TRBV6-6 with TRBJ1-3; D not resolved. The CDR3 has 15 amino acids. CDR1 is MNHNY and CDR2 is SVGAGI in the germline V gene (reference sequence).

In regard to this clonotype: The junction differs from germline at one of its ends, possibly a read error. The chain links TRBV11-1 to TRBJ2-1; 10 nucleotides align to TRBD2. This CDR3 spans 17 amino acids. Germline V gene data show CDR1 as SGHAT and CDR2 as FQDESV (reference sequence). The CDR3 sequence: CASSLSRLAGDNNEQIF. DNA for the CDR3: TGTGCTAGCAGCTTATCTCGGCTAGCGGGAGACAACAATGAGCAGATCTTC.

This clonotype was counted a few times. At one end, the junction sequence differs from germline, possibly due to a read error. CDR3 amino acids: CASSSNGGGTNNGDLFF. Here the CDR3 DNA reads TGTGCCAGCAGCTCTAACGGTGGCGGGACGAACAACGGGGATCTGTTTTTT. The rearrangement links TRBV11-3 to TRBJ2-2, with TRBD2 as a possible D gene (6 bases). Per germline, CDR1 SGHNT and CDR2 YENEEA. This CDR3 contains 17 residues.

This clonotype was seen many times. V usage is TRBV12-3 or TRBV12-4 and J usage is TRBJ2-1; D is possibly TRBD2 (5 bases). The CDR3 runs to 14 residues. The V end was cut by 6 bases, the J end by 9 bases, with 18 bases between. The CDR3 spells CASSFGARAGEQFF. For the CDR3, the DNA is TGTGCCAGCAGCTTTGGTGCTCGGGCGGGTGAGCAGTTCTTC.

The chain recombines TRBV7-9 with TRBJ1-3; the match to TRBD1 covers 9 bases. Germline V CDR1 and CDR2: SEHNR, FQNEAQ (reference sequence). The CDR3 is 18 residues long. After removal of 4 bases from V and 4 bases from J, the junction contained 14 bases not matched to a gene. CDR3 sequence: CASSSREWTGVSGNTIYF. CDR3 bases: TGTGCCAGCAGCTCTCGCGAGTGGACAGGGGTCTCAGGAAACACCATATATTTT.

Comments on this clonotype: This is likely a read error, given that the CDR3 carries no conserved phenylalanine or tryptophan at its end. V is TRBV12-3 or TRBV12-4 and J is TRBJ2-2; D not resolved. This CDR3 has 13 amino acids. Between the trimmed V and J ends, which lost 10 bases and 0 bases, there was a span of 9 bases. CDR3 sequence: CATSLSNTGELFI. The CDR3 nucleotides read TGTGCCACCAGCCTCTCGAACACCGGGGAGCTGTTTATT.

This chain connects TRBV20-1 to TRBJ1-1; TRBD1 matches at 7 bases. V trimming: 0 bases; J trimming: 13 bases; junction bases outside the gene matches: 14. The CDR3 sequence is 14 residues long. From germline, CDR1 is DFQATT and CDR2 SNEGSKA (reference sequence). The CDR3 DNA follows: TGCAGTGCTAGAGATACAGGGGAAGGGAAGAGAGTTTTCTTT. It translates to CSARDTGEGKRVFF.

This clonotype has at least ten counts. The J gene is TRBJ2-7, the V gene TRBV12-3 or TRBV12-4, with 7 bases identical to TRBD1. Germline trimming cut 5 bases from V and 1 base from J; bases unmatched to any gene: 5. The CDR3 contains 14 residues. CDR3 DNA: TGTGCCAGCAGTGTAGACAGGGATTCCTACGAGCAGTACTTC. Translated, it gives CASSVDRDSYEQYF.

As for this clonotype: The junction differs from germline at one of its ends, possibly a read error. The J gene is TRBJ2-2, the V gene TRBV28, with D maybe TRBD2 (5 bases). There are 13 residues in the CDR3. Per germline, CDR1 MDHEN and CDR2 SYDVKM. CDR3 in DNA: TGTGCCAGCGTTCTCTCGAACACCGGGAAGCTGTTTTTT. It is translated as CASVLSNTGKLFF.

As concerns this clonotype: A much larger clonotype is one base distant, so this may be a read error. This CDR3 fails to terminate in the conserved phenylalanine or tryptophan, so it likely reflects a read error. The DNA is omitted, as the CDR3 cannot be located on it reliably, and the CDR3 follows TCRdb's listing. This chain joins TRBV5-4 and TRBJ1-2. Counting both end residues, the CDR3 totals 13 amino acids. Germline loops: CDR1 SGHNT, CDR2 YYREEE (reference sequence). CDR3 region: CAGCYNPGLIISS.

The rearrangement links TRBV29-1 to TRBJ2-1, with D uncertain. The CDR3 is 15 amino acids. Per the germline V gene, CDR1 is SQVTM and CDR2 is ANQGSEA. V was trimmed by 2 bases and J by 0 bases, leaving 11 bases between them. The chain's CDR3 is CSVEPHQSSYNEQFF. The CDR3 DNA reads TGCAGCGTTGAACCTCACCAGAGCTCCTACAATGAGCAGTTCTTC.

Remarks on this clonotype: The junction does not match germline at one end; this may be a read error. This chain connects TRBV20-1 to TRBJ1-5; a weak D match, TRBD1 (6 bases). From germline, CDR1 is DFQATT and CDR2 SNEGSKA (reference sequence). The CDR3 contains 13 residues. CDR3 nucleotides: TGCAATGCTAGAGATCCCCAGGGGAGTTCTCCGCATTTT. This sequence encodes CNARDPQGSSPHF.

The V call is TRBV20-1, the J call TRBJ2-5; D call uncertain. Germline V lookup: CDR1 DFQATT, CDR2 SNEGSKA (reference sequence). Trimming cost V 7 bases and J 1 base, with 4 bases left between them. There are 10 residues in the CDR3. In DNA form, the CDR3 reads TGCAGTGTTGTCCAAGAGACCCAGTACTTC. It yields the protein CSVVQETQYF.